A selection of T cell receptor beta chains follows, all from one sample in a study of shared clonotypes between healthy human individuals. TCRdb keeps only in-frame clones here, not all; method: immunoSEQ multiplex PCR. The table lists under 2,500,000 clones, under 97% of them singletons. What was sequenced was naive CD4+ T cells sorted from blood. These receptors all stem from a young man in good health. Each CDR3 is given with its conserved first and last residue. D genes are given only for firm matches. Where a row states a size, it is once, few, many or the class of an expanded clone; other rows omit it.

TRBJ1-6,once,TRBD1,TRBV25-1,TGTGCCAGCTCCTCGACAGGGGGTTCCTATAATTCACCCCTCCACTTT,CASSSTGGSYNSPLHF
TRBJ2-3,.,.,TRBV7-7,TGTGCTAGCAGCTACCAACAGGGAAATACGCAGTATTTT,CASSYQQGNTQYF
TRBJ2-7,.,TRBD1,TRBV10-2,TGCGCCAGCAGTCCTGACAGGGGCGCCTACGAGCAGTACTTC,CASSPDRGAYEQYF
TRBJ2-3,.,TRBD2,TRBV5-6,TGTGCCAGCAGCTTCCTAGCGGGCACAGATACGCAGTATTTT,CASSFLAGTDTQYF
TRBJ2-2,.,TRBD1,TRBV5-4,TGTGCCAGCAGCCCCACAGGGGGGTGGGGCACCGGGGAGCTGTTTTTT,CASSPTGGWGTGELFF
TRBJ1-4,.,.,TRBV10-2,TGCGCCAGCAGTGTTAGACGGGGGGCAACTAATGAAAAACTGTTTTTT,CASSVRRGATNEKLFF
TRBJ2-7,.,TRBD1,TRBV9,TGTGCCAGCACCCCTGGCCGGACAGGGAATTCCGAGCAGTACTTC,CASTPGRTGNSEQYF
TRBJ1-1,.,.,TRBV30,TGTGCCTGGAGTGTAATGTCTGAAGCTTTCTTT,CAWSVMSEAFF
TRBJ2-3,.,.,TRBV5-1,TGCGCCAGCCGTCTGGTAGATACGCAGTATTTT,CASRLVDTQYF
TRBJ2-2,.,TRBD1,TRBV30,TGTGTCCACAGGGGACCCGGGGAGCTGTTTTTT,CVHRGPGELFF